The sequence of this TCR beta chain was determined in a study of post-analysis software for immune sequencing data. The overall study: Progressive-relapsing, secondary progressive and relapsing-remitting multiple sclerosis were among the disease courses included.

Notes on this clonotype: The antigen is undetermined.

V lost 0 bases to trimming and J lost 3 bases, with 15 bases between them. CDR1 is LGHDT and CDR2 is YNNKEL in the germline V gene (reference sequence). The CDR3 sequence is 16 residues long. Notes on the study in general: There was significantly lower normalized Chao1 diversity in multiple sclerosis patients than in controls. By F measure, strong co-clustering occurred among samples prepared in the same batch. Patients carried 4 or 5 TRBV segments more frequently than controls did, and TRBV5-6, TRBV5-1 and TRBV20-1 were among them.

Carried by the TCR beta cDNA libraries were unique molecular identifiers. TCRdb ran MiXCR on the PCR reads and lists one entry per CDR3 protein. The table has 160,000 or so distinct CDR3 sequences, 35% to 40% seen once. Material: blood, obtained after autologous hematopoietic stem cell transplantation. This receptor was identified in a girl aged 10 to 17 with multiple sclerosis. V usage is TRBV3-1 and J usage is TRBJ2-7; possibly TRBD2 for D (6 bases). The CDR3 DNA reads as TGTGCCAGCAGCCAAGACTGGGCTAGCGCCAACTACGAGCAGTACTTC. Amino acid sequence: CASSQDWASANYEQYF.